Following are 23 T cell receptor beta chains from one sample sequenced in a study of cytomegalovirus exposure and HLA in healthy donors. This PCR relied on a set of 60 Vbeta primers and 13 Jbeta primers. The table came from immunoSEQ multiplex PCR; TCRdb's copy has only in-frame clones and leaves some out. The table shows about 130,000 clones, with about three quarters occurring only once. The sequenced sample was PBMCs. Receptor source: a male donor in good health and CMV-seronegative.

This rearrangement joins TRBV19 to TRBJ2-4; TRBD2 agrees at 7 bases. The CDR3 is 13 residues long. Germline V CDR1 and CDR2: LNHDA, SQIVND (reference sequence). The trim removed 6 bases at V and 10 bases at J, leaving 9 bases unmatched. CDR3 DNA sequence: TGTGCCAGTAGGGAGCGGGGTAGCGGAATTCAGTACTTC. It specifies CASRERGSGIQYF.

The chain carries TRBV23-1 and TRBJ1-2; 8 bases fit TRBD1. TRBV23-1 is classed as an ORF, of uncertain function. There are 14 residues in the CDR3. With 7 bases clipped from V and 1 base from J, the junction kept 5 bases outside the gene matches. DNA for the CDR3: TGCGCCAGCACCCAGGGGGCATGTAACTATGGCTACACCTTC. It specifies CASTQGACNYGYTF.

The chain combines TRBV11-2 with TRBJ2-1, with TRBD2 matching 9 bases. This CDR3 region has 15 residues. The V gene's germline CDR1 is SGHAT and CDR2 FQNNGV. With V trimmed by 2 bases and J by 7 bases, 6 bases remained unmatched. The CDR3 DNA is TGTGCCAGCAGCTTACCAGCGGGAGGACATAATGAGCAGTTCTTC. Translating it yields CASSLPAGGHNEQFF.

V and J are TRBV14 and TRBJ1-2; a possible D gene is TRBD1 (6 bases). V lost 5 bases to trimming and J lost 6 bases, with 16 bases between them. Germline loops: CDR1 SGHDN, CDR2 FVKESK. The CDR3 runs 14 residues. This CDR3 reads CASSSGRGLDGYTF. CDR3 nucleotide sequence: TGTGCCAGCAGCTCCGGCAGGGGTTTGGATGGCTACACCTTC. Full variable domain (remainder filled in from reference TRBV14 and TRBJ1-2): EAGVTQFPSHSVIEKGQTVTLRCDPISGHDNLYWYRRVMGKEIKFLLHFVKESKQDESGMPNNRFLAERTGGTYSTLKVQPAELEDSGVYFCASSSGRGLDGYTFGSGTRLTVV.

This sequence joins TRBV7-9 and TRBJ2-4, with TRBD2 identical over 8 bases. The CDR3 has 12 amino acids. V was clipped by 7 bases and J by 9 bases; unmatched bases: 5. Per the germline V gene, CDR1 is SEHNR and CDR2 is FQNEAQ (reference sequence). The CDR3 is CASTPAGGIQYF. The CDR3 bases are TGTGCCAGCACCCCGGCGGGAGGCATTCAGTACTTC.

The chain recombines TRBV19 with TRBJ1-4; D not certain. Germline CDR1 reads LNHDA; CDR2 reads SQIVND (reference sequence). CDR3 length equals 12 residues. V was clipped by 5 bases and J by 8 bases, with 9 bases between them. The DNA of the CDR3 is TGTGCCAGTAGTTTGAGGAAGGAAAAACTGTTTTTT. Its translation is CASSLRKEKLFF.

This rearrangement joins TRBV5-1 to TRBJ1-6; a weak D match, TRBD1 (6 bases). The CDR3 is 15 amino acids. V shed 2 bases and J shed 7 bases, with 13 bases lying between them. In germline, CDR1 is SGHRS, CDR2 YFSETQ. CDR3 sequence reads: CASSLRQELNSPLHF. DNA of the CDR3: TGCGCCAGCAGCTTAAGACAGGAGCTAAATTCACCCCTCCACTTT. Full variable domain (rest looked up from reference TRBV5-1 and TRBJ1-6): KAGVTQTPRYLIKTRGQQVTLSCSPISGHRSVSWYQQTPGQGLQFLFEYFSETQRNKGNFPGRFSGRQFSNSRSEMNVSTLELGDSALYLCASSLRQELNSPLHFGNGTRLTVT.

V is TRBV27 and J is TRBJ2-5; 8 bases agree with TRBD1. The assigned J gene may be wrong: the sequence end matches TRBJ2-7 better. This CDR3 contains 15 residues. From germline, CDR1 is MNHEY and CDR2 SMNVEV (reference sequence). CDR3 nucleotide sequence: TGTGCCGGTCTGAACAGGGGGATCGGATCCTACGAGCAGTACTTC. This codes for CAGLNRGIGSYEQYF.

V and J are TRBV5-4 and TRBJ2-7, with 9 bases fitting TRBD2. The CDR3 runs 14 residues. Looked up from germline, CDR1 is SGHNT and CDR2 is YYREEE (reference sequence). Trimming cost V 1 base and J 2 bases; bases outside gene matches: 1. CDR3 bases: TGTGCCAGCAGCTTGACTAGCGGGCCCTACGAGCAGTACTTC. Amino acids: CASSLTSGPYEQYF.

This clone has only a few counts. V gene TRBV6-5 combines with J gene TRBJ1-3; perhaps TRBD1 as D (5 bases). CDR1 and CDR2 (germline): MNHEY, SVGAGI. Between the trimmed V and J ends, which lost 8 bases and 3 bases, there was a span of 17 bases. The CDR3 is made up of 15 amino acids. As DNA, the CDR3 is TGTGCCAGCCACCTCGGGGGGACTGGTGGAAACACCATATATTTT. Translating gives CASHLGGTGGNTIYF.

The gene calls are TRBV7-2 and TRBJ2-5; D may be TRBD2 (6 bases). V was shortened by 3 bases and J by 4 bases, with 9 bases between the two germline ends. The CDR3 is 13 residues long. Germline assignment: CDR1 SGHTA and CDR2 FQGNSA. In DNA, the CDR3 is TGTGCCAGCAGCTTCGGCGGGGCAGAGACCCAGTACTTC. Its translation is CASSFGGAETQYF. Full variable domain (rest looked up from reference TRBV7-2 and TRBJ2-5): GAGVSQSPSNKVTEKGKDVELRCDPISGHTALYWYRQSLGQGLEFLIYFQGNSAPDKSGLPSDRFSAERTGGSVSTLTIQRTQQEDSAVYLCASSFGGAETQYFGPGTRLLVL.

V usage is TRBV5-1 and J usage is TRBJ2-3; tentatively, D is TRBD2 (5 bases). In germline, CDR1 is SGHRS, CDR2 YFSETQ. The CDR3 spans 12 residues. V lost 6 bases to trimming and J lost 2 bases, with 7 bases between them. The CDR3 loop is CASTRDTDTQYF. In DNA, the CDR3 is TGCGCCAGCACTCGGGACACAGATACGCAGTATTTT.

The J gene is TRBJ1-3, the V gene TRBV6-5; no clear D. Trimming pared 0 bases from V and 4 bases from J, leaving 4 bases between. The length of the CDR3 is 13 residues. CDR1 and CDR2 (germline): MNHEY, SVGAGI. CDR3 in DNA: TGTGCCAGCAGTTACTCCGGGGGAAACACCATATATTTT. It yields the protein CASSYSGGNTIYF.

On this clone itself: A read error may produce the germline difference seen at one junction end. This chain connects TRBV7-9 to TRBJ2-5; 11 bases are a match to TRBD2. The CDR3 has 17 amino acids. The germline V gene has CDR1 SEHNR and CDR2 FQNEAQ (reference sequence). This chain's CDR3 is CSSSLVVTSGREETQYF. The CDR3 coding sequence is TGTTCCAGCAGCTTAGTTGTTACTAGCGGGAGAGAGGAGACCCAGTACTTC.

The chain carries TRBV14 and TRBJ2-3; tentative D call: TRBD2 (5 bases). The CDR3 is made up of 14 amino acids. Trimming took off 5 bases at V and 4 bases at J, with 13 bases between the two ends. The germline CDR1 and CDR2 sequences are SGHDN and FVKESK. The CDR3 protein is CASSVLVNPDTQYF. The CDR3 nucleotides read TGTGCCAGCAGCGTACTAGTAAATCCAGATACGCAGTATTTT.

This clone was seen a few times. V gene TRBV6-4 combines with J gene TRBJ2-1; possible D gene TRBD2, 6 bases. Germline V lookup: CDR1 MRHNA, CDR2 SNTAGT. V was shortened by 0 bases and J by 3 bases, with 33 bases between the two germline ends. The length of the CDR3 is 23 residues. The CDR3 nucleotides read TGTGCCAGCAGTGACTCGACCTCATACTGGGGAATAAATTCAGGGCGGGACTACAATGAGCAGTTCTTC. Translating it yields CASSDSTSYWGINSGRDYNEQFF.

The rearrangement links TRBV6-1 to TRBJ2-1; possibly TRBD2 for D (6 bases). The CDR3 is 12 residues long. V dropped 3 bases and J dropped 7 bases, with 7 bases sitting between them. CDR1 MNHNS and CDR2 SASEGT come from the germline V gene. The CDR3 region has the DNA TGTGCCAGCAGTGAGGGGGGTAATGAGCAGTTCTTC. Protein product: CASSEGGNEQFF.

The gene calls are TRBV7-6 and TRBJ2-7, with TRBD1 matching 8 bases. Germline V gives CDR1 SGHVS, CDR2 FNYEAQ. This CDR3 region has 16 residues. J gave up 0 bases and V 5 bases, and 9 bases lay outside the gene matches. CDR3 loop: CASSLSQTGVSYEQYF. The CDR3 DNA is TGTGCCAGCAGCCTATCCCAGACAGGGGTCTCCTACGAGCAGTACTTC. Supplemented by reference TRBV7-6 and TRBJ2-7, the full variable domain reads GAGVSQSPRYKVTKRGQDVALRCDPISGHVSLYWYRQALGQGPEFLTYFNYEAQQDKSGLPNDRFSAERPEGSISTLTIQRTEQRDSAMYRCASSLSQTGVSYEQYFGPGTRLTVT.

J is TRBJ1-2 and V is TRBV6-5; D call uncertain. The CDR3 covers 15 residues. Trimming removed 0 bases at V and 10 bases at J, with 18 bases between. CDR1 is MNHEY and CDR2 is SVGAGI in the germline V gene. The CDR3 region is CASSYSEGDVGFYTF. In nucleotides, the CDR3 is TGTGCCAGCAGTTACTCGGAGGGCGACGTTGGCTTCTACACCTTC.

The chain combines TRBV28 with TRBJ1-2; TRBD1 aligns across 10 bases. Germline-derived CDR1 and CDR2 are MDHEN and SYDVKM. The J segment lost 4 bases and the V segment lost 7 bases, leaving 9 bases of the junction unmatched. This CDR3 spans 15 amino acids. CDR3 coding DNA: TGTGCCAGCACCCCAGGGACAGGGGTGCCCTATGGCTACACCTTC. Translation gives CASTPGTGVPYGYTF.

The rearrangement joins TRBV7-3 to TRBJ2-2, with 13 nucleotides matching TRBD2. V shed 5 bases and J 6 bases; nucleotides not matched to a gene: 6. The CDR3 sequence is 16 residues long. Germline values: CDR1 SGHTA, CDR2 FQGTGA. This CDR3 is CASSPITSGRAGELFF. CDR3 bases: TGTGCCAGCAGCCCTATTACTAGCGGGAGGGCCGGGGAGCTGTTTTTT.

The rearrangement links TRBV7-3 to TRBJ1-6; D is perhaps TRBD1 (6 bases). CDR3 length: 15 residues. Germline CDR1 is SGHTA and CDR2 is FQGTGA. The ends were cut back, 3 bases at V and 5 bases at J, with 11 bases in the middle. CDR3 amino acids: CASSFRGHNNSPLHF. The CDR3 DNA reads TGTGCCAGCAGCTTCCGGGGACATAATAATTCACCCCTCCACTTT.

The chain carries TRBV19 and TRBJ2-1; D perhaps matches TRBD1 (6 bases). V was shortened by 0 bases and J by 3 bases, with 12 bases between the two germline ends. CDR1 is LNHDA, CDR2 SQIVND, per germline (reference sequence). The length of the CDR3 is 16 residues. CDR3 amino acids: CASSIEGAVLYNEQFF. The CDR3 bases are TGTGCCAGTAGTATAGAGGGGGCCGTACTCTACAATGAGCAGTTCTTC.